This T cell receptor (beta chain) was captured by sequencing in a study of cytomegalovirus exposure and HLA in healthy donors. From germline, CDR1 is MNHNS and CDR2 SASEGT. The CDR3 consists of 14 residues. Trimming took 5 bases from V and 10 from J, leaving 18 bases between them. Primers: 60 Vbeta forward and 13 Jbeta reverse. Clones were read by immunoSEQ multiplex PCR, and TCRdb kept only the in-frame ones, dropping some. Of around 180,000 clones in the sample, around 79% were seen once. The sequenced sample consisted of PBMCs. The gene calls are TRBV6-1 and TRBJ2-1, with D possibly being TRBD1 (6 bases). This sequence originates from a woman in her 40s in good health and CMV-seronegative. The CDR3 sequence: CASSRVRDKGEQFF. CDR3 nucleotides: TGTGCCAGCAGTCGGGTTCGGGACAAAGGGGAGCAGTTCTTC.